A selection of T cell receptor beta chains follows, all from one sample in a study of siplizumab effects on memory and regulatory T cells. This table comes from immunoSEQ multiplex PCR, and its TCRdb copy is limited to in-frame clones, with some not included. The table shows about 100,000 clones, with about 94% occurring only once. The material sequenced was non-Treg CD4+ T cells sorted from blood. The receptors derive from a human donor in good health. The CDR3 runs from the conserved cysteine through the conserved F or W. The D gene is left open where the match is weak. The size field is filled for only some rows; it gives once, few, many or a size class.

j_call | d_call | v_call | clone_size | cdr3_nt | cdr3_aa
TRBJ2-1 | TRBD2 | TRBV19 | - | TGTGCCAGTAGTATTTCTAGCGGGAGGAATGAGCAGTTCTTC | CASSISSGRNEQFF
TRBJ1-2 | - | TRBV6-5 | - | TGTGCCAGCAGTTACTCCAGGGCAAACTATGGCTACACCTTC | CASSYSRANYGYTF
TRBJ2-2 | - | TRBV7-6 | - | TGTGCCAGCAGCTTAGGTGTACGAGGGCGGGGCACCGGGGAGCTGTTTTTT | CASSLGVRGRGTGELFF
TRBJ2-3 | - | TRBV4-2 | - | TGTGCCAGCAGCCCTATGCAATTGGGAGATACGCAGTATTTT | CASSPMQLGDTQYF
TRBJ2-5 | TRBD2 | TRBV7-9 | - | TGTGCCAGCAGCCGGGGACTAGCGGGAGTGCGGGAGACCCAGTACTTC | CASSRGLAGVRETQYF
TRBJ2-7 | TRBD1 | TRBV5-4 | few | TGTGCCAGCAGCTCTCGACCGGACAGGGGTGTCGGCGAGCAGTACTTC | CASSSRPDRGVGEQYF
TRBJ1-1 | - | TRBV7-9 | - | TGTGCCAGCAGCTTAGTCGGGCAATTTCTCACTGAAGCTTTCTTT | CASSLVGQFLTEAFF
TRBJ2-5 | - | TRBV6-5 | - | TGTGCCAGCAGCGACCTAAGTGAGACCCAGTACTTC | CASSDLSETQYF
TRBJ2-1 | - | TRBV9 | - | TGTGCCAGCAGCGTAATCCTGGGGGGAAATGAGCAGTTCTTC | CASSVILGGNEQFF
TRBJ2-3 | - | TRBV5-6 | - | TGTGCCAGCAGCTTTCCGACAGATACGCAGTATTTT | CASSFPTDTQYF
TRBJ2-7 | - | TRBV27 | once | TGTGCCAGCAGTTCCGGACCCTACGAGCAGTACTTC | CASSSGPYEQYF
TRBJ2-1 | TRBD1 | TRBV25-1 | once | TGTGCCAGCAGTGATTACACACTAGGGACAGGGTTGAATGAGCAGTTCTTC | CASSDYTLGTGLNEQFF
TRBJ2-6 | - | TRBV15 | - | TGTGCCACCAGCTCCCTACCTGGGGCCAACGTCCTGACTTTC | CATSSLPGANVLTF
TRBJ2-1 | - | TRBV5-1 | once | TGCGCCAGCAGTACCCATAGCGGATCGCCGGAAAATGAGCAGTTCTTC | CASSTHSGSPENEQFF
TRBJ2-7 | TRBD2 | TRBV18 | once | TGTGCCAGCTCATCCTTGAGCGGGGGAAGTGAGTACGAGCAGTACTTC | CASSSLSGGSEYEQYF
TRBJ2-5 | - | TRBV28 | - | TGTGCCAGCAGTGCAGGAGGGTCGGTCGGGACCCAGTACTTC | CASSAGGSVGTQYF
TRBJ1-5 | - | TRBV5-6 | - | TGTGCCAGCAGCTTCACGGGGATTGAGAGTCAGCCCCAGCATTTT | CASSFTGIESQPQHF
TRBJ2-1 | - | TRBV9 | once | TGTGCCAGCAGCGTACGGAGGCAGGGTAATGAGCAGTTCTTC | CASSVRRQGNEQFF
TRBJ2-7 | TRBD1 | TRBV2 | - | TGTGCCAGCCACTCAGGGGGCTCCTACGAGCAGTACTTC | CASHSGGSYEQYF
TRBJ2-4 | - | TRBV7-9 | - | TGTGCCAGCAGCCTCCGAGGGACTGACACAGCCAAAAACATTCAGTACTTC | CASSLRGTDTAKNIQYF
TRBJ1-1 | - | TRBV5-1 | once | TGCGCCAGCAGCTTGGGGCGTGGTGACACTGAAGCTTTCTTT | CASSLGRGDTEAFF
TRBJ2-7 | TRBD2 | TRBV28 | - | TGTGCCAGCATTTCCGCGGGAGAGGGGAGCTCCTACGAGCAGTACTTC | CASISAGEGSSYEQYF
TRBJ1-4 | - | TRBV5-6 | - | TGTGCCAGCAGGATCTGGGGTCGGGAAAAACTGTTTTTT | CASRIWGREKLFF
TRBJ2-4 | TRBD2 | TRBV19 | - | TGTGCCAGTAGTTCTCAGAGCGGGAGTTACATTCAGTACTTC | CASSSQSGSYIQYF
TRBJ2-3 | - | TRBV19 | - | TGTGCCAGTAGCGGTCGGAGTCCAGATACGCAGTATTTT | CASSGRSPDTQYF
TRBJ1-6 | TRBD1 | TRBV10-1 | - | TGCGCCAGCAGTGATTTGGGGGGGGGACAGGTTATTCCTTTTAATTCACCCCTCCACTTT | CASSDLGGGQVIPFNSPLHF
TRBJ1-5 | TRBD1 | TRBV28 | few | TGTGCCAGCAGTCCTGGACAGGGCCATCAGCCCCAGCATTTT | CASSPGQGHQPQHF
TRBJ2-2 | TRBD2 | TRBV5-1 | - | TGCGCCAGCAGCTTGGTGCTAGCGGGTCGCGCGAACACCGGGGAGCTGTTTTTT | CASSLVLAGRANTGELFF
TRBJ2-2 | TRBD2 | TRBV27 | - | TGTGCCAGCACCCTTAGATCTGCGGGAGGGCCGGTCGGGGGGGAGCTGTTTTTT | CASTLRSAGGPVGGELFF
TRBJ1-2 | TRBD1 | TRBV28 | once | TGTGCCAGCTCTACCTTGAATCCGGGACAGGTTTCCTATGGCTACACCTTC | CASSTLNPGQVSYGYTF
TRBJ2-2 | - | TRBV28 | once | TGTGCCAGCAGTCAAAATCCGGGACTTAAGGCCGGGGAGCTGTTTTTT | CASSQNPGLKAGELFF
TRBJ2-2 | TRBD1 | TRBV18 | - | TGTGCCAGCTCACCGACAGGGGCCTCGAACACCGGGGAGCTGTTTTTT | CASSPTGASNTGELFF
TRBJ2-3 | - | TRBV30 | - | TGTGCCTGGAAATTGGGGGGTGCCGATACGCAGTATTTT | CAWKLGGADTQYF
TRBJ2-1 | TRBD2 | TRBV6-6 | - | TGTGCCAGCAGTTATGCCAAGACTAGCGGGAAGGTTGAGCAGTTCTTC | CASSYAKTSGKVEQFF
TRBJ2-2 | - | TRBV5-1 | once | TGCGCCAGCAGCTTGGAAGGGTATCCCGGGGAGCTGTTTTTT | CASSLEGYPGELFF
TRBJ1-2 | TRBD1 | TRBV6-6 | - | TGTGCCAGCAGTTCGATCTACAGGGGGGACTATGGCTACACCTTC | CASSSIYRGDYGYTF
TRBJ1-2 | - | TRBV7-9 | few | TGTGCCAGCAGCTTAGAAAGGATCGCTAACTATGGCTACACCTTC | CASSLERIANYGYTF